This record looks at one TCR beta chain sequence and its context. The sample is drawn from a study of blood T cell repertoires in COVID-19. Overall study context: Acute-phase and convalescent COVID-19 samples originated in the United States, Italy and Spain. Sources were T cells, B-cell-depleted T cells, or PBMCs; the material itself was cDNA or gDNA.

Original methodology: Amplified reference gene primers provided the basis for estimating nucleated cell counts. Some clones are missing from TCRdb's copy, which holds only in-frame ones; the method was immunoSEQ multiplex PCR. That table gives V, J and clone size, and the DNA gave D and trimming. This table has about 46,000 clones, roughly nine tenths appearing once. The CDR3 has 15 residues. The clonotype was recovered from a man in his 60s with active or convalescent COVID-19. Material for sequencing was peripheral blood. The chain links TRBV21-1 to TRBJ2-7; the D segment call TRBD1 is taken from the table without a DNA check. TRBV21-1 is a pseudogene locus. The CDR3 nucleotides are TGTGCCAGCAGCAACGGGCAGGGGGCAAGCTACGAGCAGTACTTC. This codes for CASSNGQGASYEQYF.